The clone carrying this T cell receptor beta chain has at least ten counts. Synthesis of cDNA was performed by 5'RACE using 10-nucleotide random UMIs. MiXCR, applied by TCRdb to the 5' RACE reads, yields one record per CDR3 protein. Of approximately 31,000 distinct CDR3 sequences in the sample, over 4% were seen once. Volunteers from a blood bank in Maryland, USA, constituted the healthy controls. The entry originates in a study of neurological immune-mediated disorders. Germline V CDR1 and CDR2: SNHLY, FYNNEI. Unmatched junction bases numbered 10, after V lost 6 bases and J lost 7 bases. This CDR3 contains 16 residues.

The sequenced material came from PBMCs. The rearrangement links TRBV2 to TRBJ1-6; 9 bases align to TRBD1. This TCR came from a man in his late teens or twenties in good health. DNA of the CDR3: TGTGCCAGCAGGGACACCGGGACAGGGATGAATTCACCCCTCCACTTT. Protein: CASRDTGTGMNSPLHF. The full variable domain, with the rest looked up from reference TRBV2 and TRBJ1-6, is EPEVTQTPSHQVTQMGQEVILRCVPISNHLYFYWYRQILGQKVEFLVSFYNNEISEKSEIFDDQFSVERPDGSNFTLKIRSTKLEDSAMYFCASRDTGTGMNSPLHFGNGTRLTVT.